This TCR beta chain originates from a study of blood T cell repertoires in COVID-19. Study in general: Material from acute and convalescent COVID-19 was sourced from the United States, Italy and Spain. PBMCs, B-cell-depleted T cells, or T cells were the source of the cDNA or gDNA that made up the material.

The authors' processing: The assay estimated nucleated cells by amplifying reference gene primers. Data came from immunoSEQ multiplex PCR; TCRdb stores just in-frame clones and leaves some out. V, J and clone size reflect that table, while D and trimming were determined from the DNA. The table shows about 300,000 clones, with around 84% occurring only once. The V and J ends lost 2 bases and 5 bases respectively, with 15 bases between them. In germline, CDR1 is SGHVS, CDR2 FQNEAQ. This CDR3 comprises 16 residues. Source material: peripheral blood. The chain is built from TRBV7-8 and TRBJ1-4, with D perhaps TRBD1 (6 bases). The TCR comes from a man in his 70s with acute or convalescent COVID-19. Written as DNA, the CDR3 is TGTGCCAGCAGCTTATTAGGGGGGGAATTAAATGAAAAACTGTTTTTT. Residues: CASSLLGGELNEKLFF.